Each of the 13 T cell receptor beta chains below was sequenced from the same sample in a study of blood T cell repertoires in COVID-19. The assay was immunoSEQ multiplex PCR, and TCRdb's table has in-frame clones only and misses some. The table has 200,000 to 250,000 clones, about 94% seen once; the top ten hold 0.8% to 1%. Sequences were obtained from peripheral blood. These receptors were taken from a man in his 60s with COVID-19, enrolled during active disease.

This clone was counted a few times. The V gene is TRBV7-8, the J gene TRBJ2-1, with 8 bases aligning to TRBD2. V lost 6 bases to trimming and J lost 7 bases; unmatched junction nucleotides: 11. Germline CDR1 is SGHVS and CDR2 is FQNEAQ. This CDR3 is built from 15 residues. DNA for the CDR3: TGTGCCAGCAGGGCCTCGAGGACTAGCAGGAATGAGCAGTTCTTC. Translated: CASRASRTSRNEQFF. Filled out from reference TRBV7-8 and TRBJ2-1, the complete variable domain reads GAGVSQSPRYKVAKRGQDVALRCDPISGHVSLFWYQQALGQGPEFLTYFQNEAQLDKSGLPSDRFFAERPEGSVSTLKIQRTQQEDSAVYLCASRASRTSRNEQFFGPGTRLTVL.

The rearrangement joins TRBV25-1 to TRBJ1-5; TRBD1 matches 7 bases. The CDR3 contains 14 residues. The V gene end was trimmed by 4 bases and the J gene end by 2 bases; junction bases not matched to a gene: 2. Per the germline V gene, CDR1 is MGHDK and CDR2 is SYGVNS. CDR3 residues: CASSGTGGNQPQHF. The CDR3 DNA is TGTGCCAGCAGTGGTACAGGGGGCAATCAGCCCCAGCATTTT.

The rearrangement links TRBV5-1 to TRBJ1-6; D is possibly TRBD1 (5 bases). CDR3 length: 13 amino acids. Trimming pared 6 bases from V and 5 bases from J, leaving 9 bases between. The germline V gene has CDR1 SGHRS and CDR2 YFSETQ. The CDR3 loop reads CASMAGDNSPLHF. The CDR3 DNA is TGCGCCAGCATGGCGGGGGATAATTCACCCCTCCACTTT.

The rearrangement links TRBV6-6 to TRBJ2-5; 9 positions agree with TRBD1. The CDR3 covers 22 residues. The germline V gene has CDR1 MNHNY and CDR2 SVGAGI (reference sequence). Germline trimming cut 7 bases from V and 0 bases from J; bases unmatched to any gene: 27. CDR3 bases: TGTGCCAGCATTCGGTCCGGACAGGGGCCCCGGGAACGGATAAGGTACCAAGAGACCCAGTACTTC. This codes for CASIRSGQGPRERIRYQETQYF.

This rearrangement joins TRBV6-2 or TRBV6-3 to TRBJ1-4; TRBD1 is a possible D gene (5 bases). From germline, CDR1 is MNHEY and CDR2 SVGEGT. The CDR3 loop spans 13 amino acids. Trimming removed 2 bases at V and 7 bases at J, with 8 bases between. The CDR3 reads CASSYRGGEKLFF. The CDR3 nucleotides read TGTGCCAGCAGTTACAGGGGAGGTGAAAAACTGTTTTTT.

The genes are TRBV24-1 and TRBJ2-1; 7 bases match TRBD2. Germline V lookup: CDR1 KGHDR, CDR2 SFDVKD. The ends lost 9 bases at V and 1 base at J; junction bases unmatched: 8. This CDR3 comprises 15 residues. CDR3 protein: CATAPGGSSYNEQFF. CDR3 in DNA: TGTGCCACCGCCCCCGGCGGGAGTTCCTACAATGAGCAGTTCTTC.

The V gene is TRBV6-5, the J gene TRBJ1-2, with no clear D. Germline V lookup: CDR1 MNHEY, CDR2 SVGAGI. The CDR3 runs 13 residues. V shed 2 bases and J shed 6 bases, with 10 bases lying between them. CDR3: CASSYEAVDGYTF. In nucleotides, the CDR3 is TGTGCCAGCAGTTACGAGGCTGTTGATGGCTACACCTTC.

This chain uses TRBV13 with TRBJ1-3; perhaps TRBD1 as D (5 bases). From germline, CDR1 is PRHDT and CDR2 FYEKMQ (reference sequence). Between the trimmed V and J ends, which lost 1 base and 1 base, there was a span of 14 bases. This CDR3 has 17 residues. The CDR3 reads CASSLDARDGSGNTIYF. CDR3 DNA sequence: TGTGCCAGCAGCTTAGACGCCAGGGATGGGTCTGGAAACACCATATATTTT.

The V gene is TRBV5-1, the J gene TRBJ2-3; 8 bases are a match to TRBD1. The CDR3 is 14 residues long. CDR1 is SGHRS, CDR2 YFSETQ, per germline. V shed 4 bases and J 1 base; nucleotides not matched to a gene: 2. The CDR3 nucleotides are TGCGCCAGCAGCGGGGGACAGGGCACAGATACGCAGTATTTT. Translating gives CASSGGQGTDTQYF.

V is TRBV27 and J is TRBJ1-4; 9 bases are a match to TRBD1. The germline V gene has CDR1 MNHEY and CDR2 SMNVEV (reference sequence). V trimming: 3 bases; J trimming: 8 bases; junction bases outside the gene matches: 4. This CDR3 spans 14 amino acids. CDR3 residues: CASSFTGGREKLFF. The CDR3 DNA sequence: TGTGCCAGCAGTTTCACAGGGGGCAGGGAAAAACTGTTTTTT.

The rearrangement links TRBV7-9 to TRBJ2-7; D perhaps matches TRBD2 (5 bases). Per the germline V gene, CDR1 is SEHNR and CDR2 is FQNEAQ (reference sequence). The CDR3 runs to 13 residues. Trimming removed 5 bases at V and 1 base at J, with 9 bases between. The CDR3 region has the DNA TGTGCCAGCAGCCCGGGGATTTCCTACGAGCAGTACTTC. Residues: CASSPGISYEQYF.

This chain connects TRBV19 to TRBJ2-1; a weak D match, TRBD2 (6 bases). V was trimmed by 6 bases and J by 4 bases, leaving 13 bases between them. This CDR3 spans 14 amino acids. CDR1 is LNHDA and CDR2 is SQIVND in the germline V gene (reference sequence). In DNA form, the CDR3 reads TGTGCCAGTAGAGGTGGGGGGAGTTACAATGAGCAGTTCTTC. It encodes CASRGGGSYNEQFF.

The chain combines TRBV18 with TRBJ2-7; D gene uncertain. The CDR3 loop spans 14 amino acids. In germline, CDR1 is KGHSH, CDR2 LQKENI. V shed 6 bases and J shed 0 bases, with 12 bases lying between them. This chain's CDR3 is CASSVWQDSYEQYF. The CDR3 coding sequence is TGTGCCAGCTCCGTTTGGCAGGACTCCTACGAGCAGTACTTC.